A selection of T cell receptor beta chains follows, all from one sample in a study of regulatory T cells in long-lasting Graves disease. MiXCR was run by TCRdb on the multiplex PCR reads, yielding one entry per CDR3 protein. The data contain around 460,000 distinct CDR3 sequences, approximately 14% of them singletons. The sample was also linked to a second study, of T cells in Graves' hyperthyroidism and ophthalmopathy.

The sequencing here drew on peripheral blood mononuclear cells (PBMCs), taken at new diagnosis, from a patient treated with antithyroid drugs. These receptors all stem from a woman in her forties or fifties with Graves disease. CDR3s include the opening cysteine and the closing phenylalanine or tryptophan. D genes are given only for firm matches. Size tells how often a clone was seen (once, few, many) or the class of an expanded clone, and some rows leave it out.

clone size | J gene | D gene | V gene | CDR3 protein | CDR3 DNA
- | TRBJ1-2 | - | TRBV19 | CASSIVGESGYTF | TGTGCCAGTAGTATAGTTGGGGAGTCTGGCTACACCTTC
few | TRBJ2-5 | TRBD2 | TRBV7-3 | CASSLMGRAGDVVQETQYF | TGTGCCAGCAGCTTAATGGGTCGAGCGGGGGATGTTGTCCAAGAGACCCAGTACTTC
few | TRBJ2-2 | - | TRBV24-1 | CATSDLTGELFF | TGTGCCACCAGTGACCTCACCGGGGAGCTGTTTTTT
once | TRBJ2-6 | - | TRBV3-1 | CASSQAGRAGANVLTF | TGTGCCAGCAGCCAAGCCGGCAGGGCTGGGGCCAACGTCCTGACTTTC
many | TRBJ1-3 | TRBD1 | TRBV12-3/TRBV12-4 | CASSLWTGGGNTIYF | TGTGCCAGCAGTTTATGGACAGGAGGGGGAAACACCATATATTTT
few | TRBJ2-5 | TRBD1 | TRBV28 | CASKTDRGYQEAQYF | TGTGCCAGCAAAACGGACAGGGGGTACCAAGAGGCCCAGTACTTC
few | TRBJ2-2 | - | TRBV12-3/TRBV12-4 | CASRLPRKGHTGELFF | TGTGCCAGCAGGCTACCCAGGAAGGGGCACACCGGGGAGCTGTTTTTT
many | TRBJ2-2 | - | TRBV5-6 | CASSFLGPNTGELFF | TGTGCCAGCAGCTTCTTGGGACCGAACACCGGGGAGCTGTTTTTT
few | TRBJ2-2 | - | TRBV3-1 | CASSQGPGVSTGELFF | TGTGCCAGCAGCCAAGGACCAGGAGTTTCTACCGGGGAGCTGTTTTTT
many | TRBJ2-3 | - | TRBV24-1 | CATSMPRLVSDTQYF | TGTGCCACCAGTATGCCGCGACTCGTCTCAGATACGCAGTATTTT
many | TRBJ2-2 | TRBD1 | TRBV12-3/TRBV12-4 | CASRTTGAGELFF | TGTGCCAGCAGGACGACAGGGGCCGGGGAGCTGTTTTTT
few | TRBJ1-4 | - | TRBV4-1 | CASSQRGSAVDGEKLFF | TGCGCCAGCAGCCAGAGAGGGTCGGCCGTCGACGGGGAAAAACTGTTTTTT
many | TRBJ2-1 | - | TRBV30 | CAWSVLGNNEQFF | TGTGCCTGGAGTGTACTAGGGAACAATGAGCAGTTCTTC
many | TRBJ2-7 | TRBD1 | TRBV11-1 | CASSLAPGQVVYEQYF | TGTGCCAGCAGCTTAGCGCCGGGACAGGTTGTCTACGAGCAGTACTTC
- | TRBJ2-2 | TRBD1 | TRBV28 | CASTQGTGLWIQTSTGELFF | TGTGCCAGCACTCAAGGGACAGGGCTTTGGATCCAAACAAGCACCGGGGAGCTGTTTTTT
- | TRBJ1-4 | TRBD1 | TRBV6-1 | CASSDQGARANEKLFF | TGTGCCAGCAGTGACCAGGGGGCTCGGGCTAATGAAAAACTGTTTTTT
many | TRBJ2-2 | TRBD2 | TRBV29-1 | CSVHGRAGELFF | TGCAGCGTTCACGGGAGGGCCGGGGAGCTGTTTTTT
- | TRBJ1-6 | - | TRBV28 | CASSFQGFSPLHF | TGTGCCAGCAGTTTCCAGGGTTTTTCACCCCTCCACTTT
many | TRBJ2-7 | TRBD2 | TRBV10-2 | CASNTGLAGVYEQYF | TGCGCCAGCAACACCGGACTAGCGGGAGTTTACGAGCAGTACTTC
many | TRBJ2-5 | TRBD2 | TRBV12-3/TRBV12-4 | CASSFQGTSGETQYF | TGTGCCAGCAGTTTTCAAGGGACTAGCGGAGAGACCCAGTACTTC
many | TRBJ2-3 | - | TRBV6-5 | CASSYSPLGTTDTQYF | TGTGCCAGCAGTTACTCCCCGTTAGGGACGACAGATACGCAGTATTTT
- | TRBJ2-1 | TRBD2 | TRBV5-6 | CASSLGRGRDNEQFF | TGTGCCAGCAGTTTGGGGCGCGGGAGGGACAATGAGCAGTTCTTC
- | TRBJ2-2 | - | TRBV11-2 | CASSSELRWGNTGELFF | TGTGCCAGCAGCTCCGAGCTGAGGTGGGGGAACACCGGGGAGCTGTTTTTT
few | TRBJ2-2 | - | TRBV14 | CASSQFLPTNTGELFF | TGTGCCAGCAGCCAGTTCCTACCGACGAACACCGGGGAGCTGTTTTTT
- | TRBJ1-5 | - | TRBV2 | CASKQGRNQPQHF | TGTGCCAGCAAACAGGGCCGAAATCAGCCCCAGCATTTT
many | TRBJ2-4 | - | TRBV5-5 | CASSLVGQVVKNIQYF | TGTGCCAGCAGCTTGGTGGGGCAGGTGGTCAAAAACATTCAGTACTTC
many | TRBJ2-3 | TRBD1 | TRBV18 | CASSPSGTGDTDTQYF | TGTGCCAGCTCACCCTCAGGGACAGGGGACACAGATACGCAGTATTTT
many | TRBJ1-3 | TRBD1 | TRBV7-2 | CASSRTGGPGNTIYF | TGTGCCAGCAGCCGGACAGGGGGCCCTGGAAACACCATATATTTT
- | TRBJ1-1 | - | TRBV3-1 | CASSQVHGEAFF | TGTGCCAGCAGCCAAGTTCACGGAGAAGCTTTCTTT
few | TRBJ2-7 | - | TRBV28 | CASIPKGGKTFYEQYF | TGTGCCAGCATTCCAAAGGGGGGCAAGACATTCTACGAGCAGTACTTC
- | TRBJ2-7 | TRBD2 | TRBV5-4 | CASSLDPLAGPREQYF | TGTGCCAGCAGCTTGGATCCTCTAGCGGGGCCTCGAGAGCAGTACTTC
many | TRBJ2-5 | - | TRBV5-1 | CASSLELARDETQYF | TGCGCCAGCAGCCTCGAACTGGCGAGGGATGAGACCCAGTACTTC
- | TRBJ1-2 | TRBD1 | TRBV5-1 | CASSRLRTGTNYGYTF | TGCGCCAGCAGCCGACTTCGGACAGGGACTAACTATGGCTACACCTTC
few | TRBJ1-4 | TRBD1 | TRBV29-1 | CSVEGQSTNEKLFF | TGCAGCGTAGAGGGACAGTCAACTAATGAAAAACTGTTTTTT
- | TRBJ1-1 | - | TRBV6-1 | CASSGQTGDTEAFF | TGTGCCAGCAGTGGCCAGACAGGAGACACTGAAGCTTTCTTT
- | TRBJ2-2 | - | TRBV5-6 | CASSLRRQKIGAGELFF | TGTGCCAGCAGCTTGCGTCGACAGAAGATCGGGGCCGGGGAGCTGTTTTTT
many | TRBJ2-5 | TRBD1 | TRBV18 | CASSPSRGQKTQYF | TGTGCCAGCTCACCCAGCAGGGGGCAGAAGACCCAGTACTTC
many | TRBJ2-1 | TRBD2 | TRBV11-2 | CASSSPGSGSFEQFF | TGTGCCAGCAGCTCCCCGGGGAGCGGGAGCTTTGAGCAGTTCTTC
- | TRBJ2-3 | TRBD2 | TRBV4-2 | CASSQGPLATDTQYF | TGTGCCAGCAGCCAAGGCCCACTAGCGACAGATACGCAGTATTTT
few | TRBJ2-6 | TRBD1 | TRBV10-3 | CAIRTGVFSGANVLTF | TGTGCCATCAGGACAGGGGTCTTCTCTGGGGCCAACGTCCTGACTTTC
many | TRBJ2-2 | - | TRBV12-3/TRBV12-4 | CASSPDTGELFF | TGTGCCAGCAGCCCGGACACCGGGGAGCTGTTTTTT
- | TRBJ2-1 | TRBD2 | TRBV9 | CASSPPSGTSGYNEQFF | TGTGCCAGCAGCCCCCCCTCCGGGACTAGCGGCTACAATGAGCAGTTCTTC
many | TRBJ2-2 | TRBD2 | TRBV7-9 | CASRIAGNTGELFF | TGTGCCAGCAGAATAGCGGGAAACACCGGGGAGCTGTTTTTT
- | TRBJ2-7 | - | TRBV12-3/TRBV12-4 | CASRLTTGTYEQYF | TGTGCCAGCAGACTGACTACCGGTACCTACGAGCAGTACTTC